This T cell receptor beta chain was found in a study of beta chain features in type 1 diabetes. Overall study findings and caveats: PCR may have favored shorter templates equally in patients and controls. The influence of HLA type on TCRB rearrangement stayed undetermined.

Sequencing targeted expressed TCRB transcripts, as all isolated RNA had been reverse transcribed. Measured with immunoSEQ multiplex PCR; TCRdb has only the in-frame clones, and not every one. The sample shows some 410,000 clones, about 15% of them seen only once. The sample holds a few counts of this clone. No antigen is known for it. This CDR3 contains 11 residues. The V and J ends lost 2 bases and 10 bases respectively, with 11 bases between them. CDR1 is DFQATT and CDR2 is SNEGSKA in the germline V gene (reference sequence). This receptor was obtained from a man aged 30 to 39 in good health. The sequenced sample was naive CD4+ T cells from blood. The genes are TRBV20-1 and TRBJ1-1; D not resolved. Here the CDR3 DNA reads TGCAGTGCTAGACTGATTGTGGGAGCTTTCTTT. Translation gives CSARLIVGAFF.